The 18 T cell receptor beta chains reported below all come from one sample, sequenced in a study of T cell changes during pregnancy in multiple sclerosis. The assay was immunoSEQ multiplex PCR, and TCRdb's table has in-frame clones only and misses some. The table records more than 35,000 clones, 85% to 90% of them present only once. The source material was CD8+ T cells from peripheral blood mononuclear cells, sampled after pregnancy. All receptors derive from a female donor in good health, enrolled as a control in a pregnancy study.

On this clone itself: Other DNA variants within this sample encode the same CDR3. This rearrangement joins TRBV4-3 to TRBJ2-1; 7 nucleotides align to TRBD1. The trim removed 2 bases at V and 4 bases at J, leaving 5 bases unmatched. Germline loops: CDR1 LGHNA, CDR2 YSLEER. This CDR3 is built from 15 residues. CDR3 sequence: CASSQRQGLYNEQFF. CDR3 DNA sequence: TGCGCCAGCAGCCAACGACAGGGTCTATACAATGAGCAGTTCTTC.

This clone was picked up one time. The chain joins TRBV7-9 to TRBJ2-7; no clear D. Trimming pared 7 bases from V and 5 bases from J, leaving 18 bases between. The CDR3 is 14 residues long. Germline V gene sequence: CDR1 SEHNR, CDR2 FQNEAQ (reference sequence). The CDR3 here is CASTPPQVPHEQYF. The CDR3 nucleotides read TGTGCCAGCACCCCCCCGCAGGTTCCGCACGAGCAGTACTTC.

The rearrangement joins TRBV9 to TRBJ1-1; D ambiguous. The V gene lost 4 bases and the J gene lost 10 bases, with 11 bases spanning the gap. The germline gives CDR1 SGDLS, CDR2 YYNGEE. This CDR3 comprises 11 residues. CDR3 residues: CASSSREGAFF. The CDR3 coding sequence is TGTGCCAGCAGCTCCCGGGAGGGAGCTTTCTTT.

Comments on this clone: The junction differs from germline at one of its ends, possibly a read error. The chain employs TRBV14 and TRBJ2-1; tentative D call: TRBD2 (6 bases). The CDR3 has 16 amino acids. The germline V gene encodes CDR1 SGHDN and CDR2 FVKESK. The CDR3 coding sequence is TGTGCCAGCAGCCAAGACCCGGGAGACTCCTGCAATGAGCAGTTCTTC. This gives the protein CASSQDPGDSCNEQFF. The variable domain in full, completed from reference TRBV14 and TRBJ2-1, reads EAGVTQFPSHSVIEKGQTVTLRCDPISGHDNLYWYRRVMGKEIKFLLHFVKESKQDESGMPNNRFLAERTGGTYSTLKVQPAELEDSGVYFCASSQDPGDSCNEQFFGPGTRLTVL.

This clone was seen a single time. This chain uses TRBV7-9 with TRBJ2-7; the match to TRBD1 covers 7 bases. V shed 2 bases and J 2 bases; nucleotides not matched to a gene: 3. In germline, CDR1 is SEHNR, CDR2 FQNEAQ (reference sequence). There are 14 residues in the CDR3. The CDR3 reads CASSLSGTAYEQYF. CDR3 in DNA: TGTGCCAGCAGCTTATCCGGGACAGCCTACGAGCAGTACTTC.

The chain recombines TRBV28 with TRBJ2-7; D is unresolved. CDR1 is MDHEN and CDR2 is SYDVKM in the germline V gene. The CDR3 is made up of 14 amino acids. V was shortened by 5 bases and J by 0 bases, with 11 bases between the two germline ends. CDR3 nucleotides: TGTGCCAGCAGTCCCCCTTATTCCTCCTACGAGCAGTACTTC. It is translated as CASSPPYSSYEQYF.

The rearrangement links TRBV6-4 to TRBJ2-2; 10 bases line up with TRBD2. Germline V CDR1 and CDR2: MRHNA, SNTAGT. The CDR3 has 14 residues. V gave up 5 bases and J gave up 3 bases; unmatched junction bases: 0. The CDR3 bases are TGTGCCAGCAGTAGCGGGGGGGACACCGGGGAGCTGTTTTTT. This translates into CASSSGGDTGELFF.

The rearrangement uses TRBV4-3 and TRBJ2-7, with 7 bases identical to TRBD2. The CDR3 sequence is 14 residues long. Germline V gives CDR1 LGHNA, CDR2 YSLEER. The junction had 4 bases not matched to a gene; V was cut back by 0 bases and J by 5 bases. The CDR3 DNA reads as TGCGCCAGCAGCCAAGATGGGAGGGAGGACGAGCAGTACTTC. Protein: CASSQDGREDEQYF.

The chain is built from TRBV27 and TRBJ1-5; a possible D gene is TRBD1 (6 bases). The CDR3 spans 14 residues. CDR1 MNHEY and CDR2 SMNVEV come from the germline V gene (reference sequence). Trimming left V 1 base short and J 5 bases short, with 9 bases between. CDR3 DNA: TGTGCCAGCAGTTTATTCAGGGGTTATCAGCCCCAGCATTTT. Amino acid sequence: CASSLFRGYQPQHF.

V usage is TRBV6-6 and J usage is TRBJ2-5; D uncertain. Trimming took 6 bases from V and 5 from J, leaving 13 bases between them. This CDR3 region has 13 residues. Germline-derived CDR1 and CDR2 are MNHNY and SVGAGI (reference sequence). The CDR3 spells CASRRQGWETQYF. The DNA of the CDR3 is TGTGCCAGCAGGAGACAAGGTTGGGAGACCCAGTACTTC.

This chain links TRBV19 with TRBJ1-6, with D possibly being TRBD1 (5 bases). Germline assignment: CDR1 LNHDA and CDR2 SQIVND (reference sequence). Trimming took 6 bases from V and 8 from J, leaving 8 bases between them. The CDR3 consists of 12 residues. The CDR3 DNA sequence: TGTGCCAGTAGCAGGGAATATTCACCCCTCCACTTT. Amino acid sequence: CASSREYSPLHF. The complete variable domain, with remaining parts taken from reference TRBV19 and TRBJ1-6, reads DGGITQSPKYLFRKEGQNVTLSCEQNLNHDAMYWYRQDPGQGLRLIYYSQIVNDFQKGDIAEGYSVSREKKESFPLTVTSAQKNPTAFYLCASSREYSPLHFGNGTRLTVT.

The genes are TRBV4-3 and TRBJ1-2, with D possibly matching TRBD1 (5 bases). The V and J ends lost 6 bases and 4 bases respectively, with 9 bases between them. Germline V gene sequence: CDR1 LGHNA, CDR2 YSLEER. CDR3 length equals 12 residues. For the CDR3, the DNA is TGCGCCAGCAGTGACAGCCTCTATGGCTACACCTTC. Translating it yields CASSDSLYGYTF.

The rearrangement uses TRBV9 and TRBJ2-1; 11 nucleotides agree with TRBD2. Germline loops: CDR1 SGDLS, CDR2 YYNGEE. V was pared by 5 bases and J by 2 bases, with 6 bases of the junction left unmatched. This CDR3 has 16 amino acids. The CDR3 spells CASSPTLAGAYNEQFF. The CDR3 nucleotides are TGTGCCAGCAGTCCAACACTAGCGGGGGCCTACAATGAGCAGTTCTTC.

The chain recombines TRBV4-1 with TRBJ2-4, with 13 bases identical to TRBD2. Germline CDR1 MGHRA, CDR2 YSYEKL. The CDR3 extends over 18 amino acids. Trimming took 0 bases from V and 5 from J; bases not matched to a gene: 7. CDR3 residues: CASSQEELAGGPQNIQYF. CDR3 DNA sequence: TGCGCCAGCAGCCAAGAGGAACTAGCGGGGGGGCCTCAAAACATTCAGTACTTC.

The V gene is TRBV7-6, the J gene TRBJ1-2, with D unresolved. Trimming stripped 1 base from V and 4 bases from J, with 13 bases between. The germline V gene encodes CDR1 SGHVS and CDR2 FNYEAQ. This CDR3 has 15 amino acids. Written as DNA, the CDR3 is TGTGCCAGCAGCTTAGGGGTCGGCGGGCCCTATGGCTACACCTTC. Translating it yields CASSLGVGGPYGYTF.

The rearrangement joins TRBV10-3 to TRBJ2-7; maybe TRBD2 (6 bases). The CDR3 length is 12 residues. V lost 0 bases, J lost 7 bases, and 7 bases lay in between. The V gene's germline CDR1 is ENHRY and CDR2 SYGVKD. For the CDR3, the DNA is TGTGCCATCAGTGAGTCTGCGGGGGAGCAGTACTTC. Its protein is CAISESAGEQYF.

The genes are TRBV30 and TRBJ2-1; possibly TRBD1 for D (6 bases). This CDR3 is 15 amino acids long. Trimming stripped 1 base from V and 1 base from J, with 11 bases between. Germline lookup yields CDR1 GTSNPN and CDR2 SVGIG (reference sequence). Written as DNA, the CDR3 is TGTGCCTGGAGTGCATTGACAGGTTCCTACAATGAGCAGTTCTTC. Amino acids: CAWSALTGSYNEQFF.

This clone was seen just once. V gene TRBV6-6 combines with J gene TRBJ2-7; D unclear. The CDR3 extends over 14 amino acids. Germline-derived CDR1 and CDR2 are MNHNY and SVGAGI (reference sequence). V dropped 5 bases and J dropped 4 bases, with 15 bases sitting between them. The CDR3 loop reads CASSPREAPYEQYF. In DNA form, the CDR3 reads TGTGCCAGCAGTCCCCGTGAAGCGCCATACGAGCAGTACTTC.